Listed below are T cell receptor beta chains from one sample, sequenced in a study of cytomegalovirus exposure and HLA in healthy donors. Using immunoSEQ multiplex PCR, the repertoire was profiled, and TCRdb retains in-frame clones only, with some absent. This sample has some 160,000 clones, with around 79% found just once. The material sequenced was PBMCs. Source of these receptors: a woman between 40 and 55 years old in good health and CMV-seronegative. CDR3s include the opening cysteine and the closing phenylalanine or tryptophan. D genes are given only for firm matches. The listing skips clone size in some rows; elsewhere it reads once, few, many or a size class.

cdr3_nt: TGTGCCAGCAGGTATGACTTCTCCTACGAGCAGTACTTC
cdr3_aa: CASRYDFSYEQYF
d_call: .
clone_size: .
v_call: TRBV7-9
j_call: TRBJ2-7

cdr3_nt: TGTGCCAGCAGAGGGACAGGGGGCTACGAAAAACTGTTTTTT
cdr3_aa: CASRGTGGYEKLFF
d_call: TRBD1
clone_size: .
v_call: TRBV6-5
j_call: TRBJ1-4

cdr3_nt: TGTGCCTGGAGTCGGAAGAGGGCAGATACGCAGTATTTT
cdr3_aa: CAWSRKRADTQYF
d_call: .
clone_size: .
v_call: TRBV30
j_call: TRBJ2-3

cdr3_nt: TGTGCCAGCAGCTTATCGCGTCCGATGAGGAATGAGCAGTTCTTC
cdr3_aa: CASSLSRPMRNEQFF
d_call: .
clone_size: .
v_call: TRBV7-3
j_call: TRBJ2-1

cdr3_nt: TGTGCCTGGAGCCCCTACTCCTACAATGAGCAGTTCTTC
cdr3_aa: CAWSPYSYNEQFF
d_call: .
clone_size: .
v_call: TRBV30
j_call: TRBJ2-1

cdr3_nt: TGTGCCAGCAGCATTACCGGGACAGGGCTTAATGAAAAACTGTTTTTT
cdr3_aa: CASSITGTGLNEKLFF
d_call: TRBD1
clone_size: few
v_call: TRBV7-9
j_call: TRBJ1-4

cdr3_nt: TGTGCCAGTAAGGCACCGGGGAACACTGAAGCTTTCTTT
cdr3_aa: CASKAPGNTEAFF
d_call: .
clone_size: .
v_call: TRBV19
j_call: TRBJ1-1

cdr3_nt: TGCGCCAGCAGCCAAGAATGGGACAGGGATAGCAATCAGCCCCAGCATTTT
cdr3_aa: CASSQEWDRDSNQPQHF
d_call: TRBD1
clone_size: .
v_call: TRBV4-1
j_call: TRBJ1-5

cdr3_nt: TGTGCCAGCAGCTTAAACAGGGAGCCAGATACGCAGTATTTT
cdr3_aa: CASSLNREPDTQYF
d_call: .
clone_size: .
v_call: TRBV7-6
j_call: TRBJ2-3

cdr3_nt: TGCGCCAGCAGCCGCGGGACAGAGCGGAATTCACCCCTCCACTTT
cdr3_aa: CASSRGTERNSPLHF
d_call: TRBD1
clone_size: few
v_call: TRBV4-1
j_call: TRBJ1-6

cdr3_nt: TGTGCCAGCAGCTTGACAGGGTTCAATGAAAAACTGTTTTTT
cdr3_aa: CASSLTGFNEKLFF
d_call: TRBD1
clone_size: .
v_call: TRBV14
j_call: TRBJ1-4

cdr3_nt: TGCGCCAGCAGTGTGTTCAGGGTGAAGGGTGAGCAGTTCTTC
cdr3_aa: CASSVFRVKGEQFF
d_call: .
clone_size: once
v_call: TRBV5-1
j_call: TRBJ2-1

cdr3_nt: TGTGCCAGCAGCTTACCCGGGACTAGCGGGAGGAAGGATGAGCAGTTCTTC
cdr3_aa: CASSLPGTSGRKDEQFF
d_call: TRBD2
clone_size: .
v_call: TRBV5-4
j_call: TRBJ2-1

cdr3_nt: TGTGCCATCAGTGAGAACCCCGGACAGGTATTAAGCGAGCAGTACTTC
cdr3_aa: CAISENPGQVLSEQYF
d_call: TRBD1
clone_size: .
v_call: TRBV10-3
j_call: TRBJ2-7

cdr3_nt: TGCAGCGTTGAAAAGGGGTCCACTGAAGCTTTCTTT
cdr3_aa: CSVEKGSTEAFF
d_call: .
clone_size: .
v_call: TRBV29-1
j_call: TRBJ1-1

cdr3_nt: TGTGCCCCCCTTGTCCCAACCGGGACAGTTTCCTATGAGCAGTACTTC
cdr3_aa: CAPLVPTGTVSYEQYF
d_call: TRBD1
clone_size: few
v_call: TRBV27
j_call: TRBJ2-7

cdr3_nt: TGTGCCAGCAGTTTATTTTCGGCGCGGAGCTCCTACGAGCAGTACTTC
cdr3_aa: CASSLFSARSSYEQYF
d_call: .
clone_size: .
v_call: TRBV28
j_call: TRBJ2-7

cdr3_nt: TGTGCCAGCAGCCAAGACAGACAAGAGACCCAGTACTTC
cdr3_aa: CASSQDRQETQYF
d_call: .
clone_size: .
v_call: TRBV14
j_call: TRBJ2-5

cdr3_nt: TGTGCCAGCAGGAGACAGGGCCAAGAGACCCAGTACTTC
cdr3_aa: CASRRQGQETQYF
d_call: TRBD1
clone_size: .
v_call: TRBV28
j_call: TRBJ2-5

cdr3_nt: TGTGCCAGCAGTTTGCCAGGGATGCGAGAAAAACTGTTTTTT
cdr3_aa: CASSLPGMREKLFF
d_call: .
clone_size: .
v_call: TRBV28
j_call: TRBJ1-4

cdr3_nt: TGTGCCAGCAATATTCAGGGTTTAGATCAGCCCCAGCATTTT
cdr3_aa: CASNIQGLDQPQHF
d_call: .
clone_size: few
v_call: TRBV2
j_call: TRBJ1-5

cdr3_nt: TGTGCCAGCACTAGGACTAGCGGGAGGCAAAACAATGAGCAGTTCTTC
cdr3_aa: CASTRTSGRQNNEQFF
d_call: TRBD2
clone_size: .
v_call: TRBV2
j_call: TRBJ2-1

cdr3_nt: TGTGCCAGCAGCTTACCGGGAGTCTCCCATGAGCAGTTCTTC
cdr3_aa: CASSLPGVSHEQFF
d_call: .
clone_size: .
v_call: TRBV11-1
j_call: TRBJ2-1

cdr3_nt: TGTGCCAGCAGCTTACACGGGACCTACGAGCAGTACTTC
cdr3_aa: CASSLHGTYEQYF
d_call: .
clone_size: .
v_call: TRBV7-2
j_call: TRBJ2-7

cdr3_nt: TGTGCCAGCAGCCCTCCACCCGGGGGGGAGGAGACCCAGTACTTC
cdr3_aa: CASSPPPGGEETQYF
d_call: TRBD2
clone_size: .
v_call: TRBV7-2
j_call: TRBJ2-5

cdr3_nt: TGTGCCTGGAGTCAACGGGACAGCCGTGGCTACACCTTC
cdr3_aa: CAWSQRDSRGYTF
d_call: TRBD1
clone_size: .
v_call: TRBV30
j_call: TRBJ1-2

cdr3_nt: TGCGCCAGCAGCTTGGGAGCCACCCGCGATGAGCAGTTCTTC
cdr3_aa: CASSLGATRDEQFF
d_call: .
clone_size: .
v_call: TRBV5-1
j_call: TRBJ2-1